This TCR beta chain was recovered during a study of Ad26.COV2.S vaccination and SARS-CoV-2 variants. Per the germline V gene, CDR1 is MNHEY and CDR2 is SVGAGI. The CDR3 runs 15 residues. With V trimmed by 5 bases and J by 1 base, 7 bases remained unmatched. Profiling relied on immunoSEQ multiplex PCR, and the TCRdb table lists in-frame clones only, not all of them. The repertoire holds under 250,000 clones, around nine tenths seen once, with 2.9% in the top ten. This clone was seen just once. Treatment denoted: 19 received Ad26.COV2.S at low or high dose, single or two shots; several received placebo; per-sample allocation not given. Specimens were obtained on day 63 following the first vaccine or placebo injection.

This material consisted of peripheral blood, taken in a trial of Ad26.COV2.S vaccine versus placebo. The source is a person between 18 and 65 years old who received the Ad26.COV2.S COVID-19 vaccine or a placebo. V is TRBV6-5 and J is TRBJ1-2; 7 bases line up with TRBD1. CDR3 sequence reads: CASSLQGSGNYGYTF. The CDR3 region has the DNA TGTGCCAGCAGTCTACAGGGGTCTGGTAACTATGGCTACACCTTC.